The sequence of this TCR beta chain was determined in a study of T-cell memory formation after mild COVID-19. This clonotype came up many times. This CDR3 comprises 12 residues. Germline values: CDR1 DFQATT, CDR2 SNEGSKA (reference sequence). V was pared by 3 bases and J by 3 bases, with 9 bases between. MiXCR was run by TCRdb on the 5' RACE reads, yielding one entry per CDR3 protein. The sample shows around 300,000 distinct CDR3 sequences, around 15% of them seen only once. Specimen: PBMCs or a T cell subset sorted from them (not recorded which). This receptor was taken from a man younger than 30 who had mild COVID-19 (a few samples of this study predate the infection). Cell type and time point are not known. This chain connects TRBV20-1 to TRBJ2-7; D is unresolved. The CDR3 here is CSASSASYEQYF. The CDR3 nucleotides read TGCAGTGCTAGTTCGGCGAGCTACGAGCAGTACTTC.